Described below is a single TCR beta chain sequence and its context. The antigen remains undetermined. The data are from a study of cytomegalovirus exposure and HLA in healthy donors. Libraries were prepared by immunoSEQ multiplex PCR; TCRdb keeps only in-frame clonotypes and omits some of them. The sample lists approximately 180,000 clones, around nine tenths occurring once. Germline V gives CDR1 LGHNA, CDR2 YNFKEQ. V gave up 1 base and J gave up 5 bases, with 8 bases separating them. The length of the CDR3 is 13 residues. The study, taken as a whole, reports: The authors confirmed in vitro that a few CMV-associated chains were specific for CMV antigens. The study recorded about 160 TCR beta chains that were cytomegalovirus-associated.

Separate from the approximately 700-subject first cohort was the approximately 120-subject validation cohort, to which the donors belonged. The chain is built from TRBV4-2 and TRBJ2-5; D unclear. The sequenced sample consisted of PBMCs. The clonotype was recovered from a woman younger than 45 in good health and CMV-seronegative. CDR3 amino acids: CASSQGSGETQYF. The CDR3 DNA is TGTGCCAGCAGCCAAGGGTCCGGGGAGACCCAGTACTTC.